Listed here are 14 T cell receptor beta chains from one sample, sequenced in a study of T cells in localized non-small cell lung cancer. Using immunoSEQ multiplex PCR, the repertoire was profiled, and TCRdb retains in-frame clones only, with some absent. Here the sample spans around 3,700 clones, about 30% being singletons. Here the sequenced sample was lung tumor tissue, taken before any cancer treatment. These receptor sequences come from a male donor older than 55 with stage I lung adenocarcinoma.

This sequence joins TRBV5-1 and TRBJ2-5; D is possibly TRBD2 (6 bases). This CDR3 has 16 amino acids. Germline V gene lookup returns CDR1 SGHRS and CDR2 YFSETQ. Trimming took off 4 bases at V and 4 bases at J, with 20 bases between the two ends. CDR3 in DNA: TGCGCCAGCAGCCTGGGCCGGGACCCAGCGGGAGAGACCCAGTACTTC. Translated, it gives CASSLGRDPAGETQYF.

This clone qualifies as medium-sized (0.01 to 0.1%). As DNA, the CDR3 is TGTGCCAGCAACCTTCAGGCGTTGGGTCGCAATCAGCCCCAGCATTTT. Translation: CASNLQALGRNQPQHF. V is TRBV11-3 and J is TRBJ1-5; no clear D gene. This CDR3 is 16 amino acids long. The germline V gene has CDR1 SGHNT and CDR2 YENEEA. With 7 bases removed from V and 2 bases from J, the gap between germline ends came to 18 bases.

This clone turned up a few times. The chain has TRBV18 and TRBJ2-1; D possibly matches TRBD1 or TRBD2 (5 bases each). Trimming cost V 3 bases and J 4 bases, with 22 bases left between them. The CDR3 runs to 18 residues. Looked up from germline, CDR1 is KGHSH and CDR2 is LQKENI. The CDR3 region is CASSPRTSGPSLYNEQFF. CDR3 nucleotides: TGTGCCAGCTCACCTCGGACAAGCGGACCATCTCTATACAATGAGCAGTTCTTC.

This clone was recorded a few times. The gene calls are TRBV11-3 and TRBJ2-7; TRBD1 matches at 7 bases. Unmatched junction bases numbered 8, after V lost 5 bases and J lost 1 base. Germline lookup yields CDR1 SGHNT and CDR2 YENEEA. The length of the CDR3 is 15 residues. The CDR3 nucleotides read TGTGCCAGCAGCGCCAGGACAGGTTTTTCCTACGAGCAGTACTTC. This sequence encodes CASSARTGFSYEQYF.

This chain connects TRBV6-8 to TRBJ2-1, with 13 positions matching TRBD2. The CDR3 is 16 residues long. Germline V gives CDR1 MNHGY, CDR2 SAAAGT. V shed 5 bases, J shed 7 bases, and the junction held 8 bases outside the gene matches. The CDR3 spells CASSGPMGLAGNEQFF. The DNA for the CDR3 is TGTGCCAGCAGTGGGCCGATGGGACTAGCGGGAAATGAGCAGTTCTTC.

The gene calls are TRBV6-8 and TRBJ1-1; no clear D gene. V lost 8 bases to trimming and J lost 1 base, with 11 bases between them. In germline, CDR1 is MNHGY, CDR2 SAAAGT. The length of the CDR3 is 13 residues. Written as DNA, the CDR3 is TGTGCCAGCGATCTGGCGAGGAACACTGAAGCTTTCTTT. This encodes CASDLARNTEAFF.

In its sample, this clone is medium-sized. V and J are TRBV11-3 and TRBJ2-7; 11 nucleotides match TRBD2. The CDR3 spans 16 residues. The V gene's germline CDR1 is SGHNT and CDR2 YENEEA. V shed 4 bases and J 3 bases; nucleotides not matched to a gene: 8. The CDR3 coding sequence is TGTGCCAGCAGCTACTTACTAGCGGGAGATGGCTACGAGCAGTACTTC. It encodes CASSYLLAGDGYEQYF.

The gene calls are TRBV6-8 and TRBJ2-5; 7 bases map to TRBD2. V shed 0 bases, J shed 4 bases, and the junction held 11 bases outside the gene matches. CDR1 MNHGY and CDR2 SAAAGT come from the germline V gene. The CDR3 totals 17 residues. CDR3 in amino acids: CASSYSTGRAGRETQYF. CDR3 sequence (DNA): TGTGCCAGCAGTTACTCGACGGGGAGGGCAGGACGAGAGACCCAGTACTTC.

Concerning this clone: At one of its ends the junction is not consistent with the germline gene, which may arise from a read error. This chain connects TRBV6-8 to TRBJ1-1; D is perhaps TRBD1 (5 bases). Germline-derived CDR1 and CDR2 are MNHGY and SAAAGT. The CDR3 sequence is 13 residues long. In DNA form, the CDR3 reads TGTGCAAGCAGGCCCCACCGGGACGGTGAAGCTTTCTTT. It encodes CASRPHRDGEAFF.

This clone is labeled as medium-sized (0.01 to 0.1%). V and J are TRBV10-3 and TRBJ1-2; D possibly corresponds to TRBD1 (6 bases). Germline assignment: CDR1 ENHRY and CDR2 SYGVKD. The CDR3 is 15 residues long. The ends were cut back, 3 bases at V and 3 bases at J, with 14 bases in the middle. The CDR3 protein is CAISESTGRDYGYTF. CDR3 DNA: TGTGCCATCAGTGAAAGTACAGGGAGGGACTATGGCTACACCTTC.

This rearrangement joins TRBV5-1 to TRBJ1-6; 10 nucleotides align to TRBD1. The CDR3 length is 15 residues. Germline V gene data show CDR1 as SGHRS and CDR2 as YFSETQ. With 6 bases clipped from V and 7 bases from J, the junction kept 7 bases outside the gene matches. The CDR3 sequence: CASTRDRGGNSPLHF. The CDR3 DNA is TGCGCCAGCACCCGGGACAGGGGTGGCAATTCACCCCTCCACTTT.

The chain joins TRBV10-2 to TRBJ1-1; D unclear. Germline V gene sequence: CDR1 WSHSY, CDR2 SAAADI. The CDR3 has 13 amino acids. The V end was cut by 3 bases, the J end by 1 base, with 6 bases between. The CDR3 region has the DNA TGCGCCAGCAGTGAAGCCAGGAACACTGAAGCTTTCTTT. This encodes CASSEARNTEAFF.

By sample fraction, this clone is medium-sized. This chain links TRBV6-8 with TRBJ1-6, with D possibly TRBD1 on 5 matching bases. Trimming shortened V by 10 bases and J by 7 bases, and 17 bases separated the two germline ends. Germline-derived CDR1 and CDR2 are MNHGY and SAAAGT. The length of the CDR3 is 14 residues. DNA for the CDR3: TGTGCCACACGAGAAGGGGTTCCAAATTCACCCCTCCACTTT. Protein sequence: CATREGVPNSPLHF.

This sequence joins TRBV11-3 and TRBJ2-2; no clear D. CDR1 and CDR2 (germline): SGHNT, YENEEA. Trimming shortened V by 3 bases and J by 3 bases, and 8 bases separated the two germline ends. CDR3 length: 14 residues. CDR3 amino acids: CASSLDLHTGELFF. CDR3 sequence (DNA): TGTGCCAGCAGCTTGGACCTACACACCGGGGAGCTGTTTTTT.